This is a list of T cell receptor beta chains from one sample in a study of blood T cell repertoires in COVID-19. The assay was immunoSEQ multiplex PCR, and TCRdb's table has in-frame clones only and misses some. The top ten hold approximately 10% of the sample, which has some 220,000 clones, 70% to 85% seen once. The sample comprised peripheral blood. These receptors originate from a man between 45 and 60 years old with active or convalescent COVID-19. The CDR3 runs from the conserved cysteine through the conserved F or W. The D gene is left open where the match is weak. Some rows have no size entry. The others give once, few or many, or a class for an expanded clone.

V gene	D gene	J gene	clone size	CDR3 DNA	CDR3 protein
TRBV6-2/TRBV6-3	TRBD2	TRBJ2-5	.	TGTGCCAGCAGTTCTCGGACTAGCCAGGAGACCCAGTACTTC	CASSSRTSQETQYF
TRBV5-5	TRBD1	TRBJ2-3	.	TGTGCCAGCAGCTTGGAGGGACAGTGGCAGTATTTT	CASSLEGQWQYF
TRBV5-1	TRBD2	TRBJ2-5	once	TGCGCCAGCAGCTTGACTAGCGCACAAGAGACCCAGTACTTC	CASSLTSAQETQYF
TRBV4-1	TRBD1	TRBJ1-2	.	TGCGCCAGCAGCCGAGGGACAGGGAGGGACTATGGCTACACCTTC	CASSRGTGRDYGYTF
TRBV2	.	TRBJ2-3	.	TGTGCCAGCAGTACCCGGGACTGGAACACAGATACGCAGTATTTT	CASSTRDWNTDTQYF
TRBV24-1	.	TRBJ2-3	.	TGTGCCACCAGTGATTTGCGGACAGATACGCAGTATTTT	CATSDLRTDTQYF
TRBV7-3	TRBD2	TRBJ2-3	.	TGTGCCAGCAGCCCCCCGGGGGGTGGCACAGATACGCAGTATTTT	CASSPPGGGTDTQYF
TRBV7-9	TRBD1	TRBJ2-1	once	TGTGCCAGCAGCTTAGCGAGCGACAGGGGAAGGGGCAATGAGCAGTTCTTC	CASSLASDRGRGNEQFF
TRBV7-2	TRBD2	TRBJ2-5	.	TGTGCCAGCAGCTTTGGCGGGGGGTACCAAGAGACCCAGTACTTC	CASSFGGGYQETQYF
TRBV6-5	TRBD2	TRBJ2-7	.	TGTGCCAGCAGTCCTATAGCGGGAGGGCCCTACGAGCAGTACTTC	CASSPIAGGPYEQYF
TRBV10-3	TRBD1	TRBJ1-2	.	TGTGCCATCAGCCCACAGGGGGCTGGGGATGGCTACACCTTC	CAISPQGAGDGYTF
TRBV19	TRBD2	TRBJ2-1	once	TGTGCCAGTAGTACTAGCGGGGGGGCCTTCTTCAATGAGCAGTTCTTC	CASSTSGGAFFNEQFF
TRBV5-1	.	TRBJ2-4	once	TGCGCCAGCAGTATCGACAGGTTGGGAAAAAACATTCAGTACTTC	CASSIDRLGKNIQYF
TRBV7-2	TRBD2	TRBJ2-3	once	TGTGCCAGCAGCTTAGAGGGAGGGCCAGATACGCAGTATTTT	CASSLEGGPDTQYF
TRBV10-3	TRBD1	TRBJ2-2	few	TGTGCCATCAATAACCCGGGACAGGCGAACACCGGGGAGCTGTTTTTT	CAINNPGQANTGELFF
TRBV5-1	TRBD2	TRBJ2-3	.	TGCGCCAGCAGCCCGGGACTAGCAGGAGACACAGATACGCAGTATTTT	CASSPGLAGDTDTQYF
TRBV25-1	TRBD1	TRBJ1-3	.	TGTGCCAGCAGTGAAAGGACAGGCTACACCATATATTTT	CASSERTGYTIYF
TRBV11-3	.	TRBJ2-3	.	TGTGCCAGCAGCTTAGGAGGGGAGGGCACAGATACGCAGTATTTT	CASSLGGEGTDTQYF
TRBV28	TRBD2	TRBJ2-7	.	TGTGCCAGCAGCGCCCCAGCGGGTGCTAGCGGGAGATGGTCCTACGAGCAGTACTTC	CASSAPAGASGRWSYEQYF
TRBV5-1	.	TRBJ1-5	.	TGCGCCAGCAGCTTGGAGGGGCATCAGCCCCAGCATTTT	CASSLEGHQPQHF
TRBV5-4	TRBD2	TRBJ2-3	.	TGTGCCAGCAGCCTAGGGACTAGCGGCACAGATACGCAGTATTTT	CASSLGTSGTDTQYF
TRBV4-3	TRBD1	TRBJ1-4	.	TGCGCCAGCAGCGGCATCCAGGGGGAAGCTAATGAAAAACTGTTTTTT	CASSGIQGEANEKLFF
TRBV7-9	.	TRBJ1-1	.	TGTGCCAGCAGCTCCGGGACATTAAGGAACACTGAAGCTTTCTTT	CASSSGTLRNTEAFF
TRBV5-6	TRBD2	TRBJ2-1	.	TGTGCCAGCAGCTTGGGGGCTAGCGGGAGTGAGCAGTTCTTC	CASSLGASGSEQFF
TRBV2	TRBD1	TRBJ2-7	.	TGTGCCAGCAGTGAGGTCGGGACAGGCGTCAACGAGCAGTACTTC	CASSEVGTGVNEQYF
TRBV5-8	.	TRBJ1-3	.	TGTGCCAGCAGCTTATTAGTAGGGGCCTCTGGAAACACCATATATTTT	CASSLLVGASGNTIYF
TRBV2	.	TRBJ1-6	.	TGTGCCAGCAGTGAAATTCGGGGGATGGATTCACCCCTCCACTTT	CASSEIRGMDSPLHF
TRBV7-9	TRBD1	TRBJ1-2	.	TGTGCCAGCAGCTGGGGACAGGGGGCACTTGGCTACACCTTC	CASSWGQGALGYTF
TRBV5-6	.	TRBJ1-2	.	TGTGCCAGCAGCTTGGCTGGCCGGGAAGAGGACTATGGCTACACCTTC	CASSLAGREEDYGYTF